This T cell receptor (beta chain) is from a study of T cells in Graves' hyperthyroidism and ophthalmopathy (dated by TCRdb to 2018 to 2020). Concerning the study at large: Peripheral blood was sampled at the time of initial diagnosis, prior to any treatment. A discovery cohort of roughly 100 patients, about 43 with Graves' ophthalmopathy and 55 to 60 with stable Graves' hyperthyroidism, was used to find distinguishing TCR V-J signatures. Prospective prediction of ophthalmopathy was tested in an independent validation cohort of some 20 hyperthyroidism patients and 17 patients who later progressed to ophthalmopathy. The approximately 90 discovery patients were divided at random into training and test sets in a 7:3 ratio. In over five Graves' hyperthyroidism patients, the study also compared T-cell repertoires from thyroid tissue with T-cell repertoires from blood. After blood sampling, hyperthyroidism patients were treated with methimazole at a starting dose of 30 mg daily, and ophthalmopathy patients were treated with high-dose intravenous methylprednisolone. According to the paper, TCR Vbeta CDR3 sequencing was carried out on roughly 130 peripheral blood samples, which came from fewer than 50 ophthalmopathy, 75 to 80 hyperthyroidism and about 17 progressor patients.

TCR beta CDR3 regions were amplified from RNA transcripts. A first-round RT-PCR of the TCR CDR3 used the HTBI primer set with the Qiagen OneStep RT-PCR kit. Libraries were constructed in a second round of multiplex PCR, after which size selection and purification were performed. Paired-end sequencing of the libraries was performed with 100 bp reads on an Illumina HiSeq2000. The original pipeline was this. SOAPnuke was used to process the raw data, throwing out any read that contained adapters or uncalled bases, had a mean Phred below 15, or lacked an exact constant-primer or identifier match. High-quality paired reads were merged with COPE v1.2.5, and unique nucleotide sequences were defined as clonotypes. MiTCR v1.1 was used to align the clonotypes against IMGT TRBV, TRBD and TRBJ reference segments. The analysis included only V-J combinations with a frequency above 0.0001, which together covered about 99% of the repertoires. The TCS score was defined as F50 (clonal expansion) divided by E x V (chaos), with BLOSUM62-based TCRdist calculated between CDR3 peptides within each V-J. Welch's t-statistics and random forest reduced fewer than 550 V-J features to 13, which were used in a naive Bayes classifier (R e1071). TCRdb applied fastp at Q25 and MiXCR to the public reads, then kept only in-frame beta chains. Every CDR3 protein is listed once, alongside the most common genes and DNA of its rows. V and J calls and clone size were set by TCRdb, not the authors. This sample comprises around 700,000 distinct CDR3 sequences, roughly a sixth of them detected only once. In total, the top ten clones hold around 15% of the sample.

What the authors observed across the whole study: Sample size was not statistically predetermined, and blinding of investigators to group allocation was not performed. In validation, the model predicted progression to ophthalmopathy a median of around six months before onset, with around 70% sensitivity and 72.22% specificity. In cross-validation, a model built on a 13 V-J signature told ophthalmopathy apart from stable hyperthyroidism with 87.88% sensitivity and approximately 81% specificity, and in testing the same model reached 80%/75%. Most expanded thyroid clonotypes (frequency above 0.001) were also found in blood, which suggests that blood repertoires may mirror thyroid immune responses.

Hyperthyroidism patients were newly diagnosed, had a disease duration of under 2 months, and were aged 18 to 65 years. Exclusion was applied to patients with uncontrolled infections, other autoimmune diseases, pregnancy or lactation. Diagnoses were based on clinical symptoms, serum thyroxine and TRAb, thyroid ultrasound and orbital computed tomography. For progressor patients, blood was drawn at the first diagnosis of hyperthyroidism, before any ophthalmopathy symptoms had appeared. PBMCs were separated from 10 ml of fresh peripheral blood using Ficoll-Paque density gradient centrifugation. Progressor patients were defined as those initially diagnosed with Graves' hyperthyroidism in whom ophthalmopathy developed during follow-up. Total RNA was extracted using Trizol reagent, and RNA quality was assessed on an Agilent 2100 Bioanalyzer. Comment on this clonotype: Its antigen is not yet known. No base quality values were provided; no much bigger clone lies one nucleotide off.

This sequence originates from a woman in her forties or fifties with Graves' hyperthyroidism that later progressed to Graves' ophthalmopathy. The source material was blood.

The encoded CDR3 is CAVWFGAEAFF. DNA sequence: TGTGCCGTATGGTTTGGGGCTGAAGCTTTCTTT. The V and J segments used are TRBV6-2 or TRBV6-3 and TRBJ1-1, with no D gene named confidently. V loses 11 bases of germline sequence and J loses 6 bases, and the interval between the two ends is 13 bases. Including the terminal cysteine and phenylalanine, the CDR3 comprises 11 residues. Only the CDR3 portion is preserved as DNA: 33 bases, with reading frame beginning at the first base. CDR1 and CDR2, looked up from the germline V gene, are MNHEY and SVGEGT.